The 3 T cell receptor beta chains presented below share a single source sample, sequenced in a study of cytomegalovirus exposure and HLA in healthy donors. PCR employed 60 Vbeta and 13 Jbeta primers. Repertoires were generated with immunoSEQ multiplex PCR, while TCRdb's copy carries only in-frame clones and drops some. This table holds roughly 100,000 clones, around 75% found once. The specimen was PBMCs. The receptors come from a man in his forties in good health and CMV-seronegative.

The table lists this clone with a few counts. This chain connects TRBV5-6 to TRBJ2-2, with a possible D match to TRBD2 (6 bases). V was trimmed by 0 bases and J by 0 bases, leaving 18 bases between them. CDR1 SGHDT and CDR2 YYEEEE come from the germline V gene. CDR3 length: 19 amino acids. Here the CDR3 reads CASSLVGPGRRTNTGELFF. The CDR3 DNA is TGTGCCAGCAGCTTGGTTGGGCCAGGGAGGCGGACGAACACCGGGGAGCTGTTTTTT.

In its sample, this clone was seen a few times. This rearrangement joins TRBV6-5 to TRBJ2-1; 9 bases line up with TRBD2. J was trimmed by 6 bases and V by 6 bases; bases with no gene match: 9. Looked up from germline, CDR1 is MNHEY and CDR2 is SVGAGI. The CDR3 runs to 15 residues. CDR3 DNA sequence: TGTGCCAGCAGCCCGAGCGGGGGGCGAGGCAATGAGCAGTTCTTC. It specifies CASSPSGGRGNEQFF.

This clone has only a few counts. The chain recombines TRBV12-5 with TRBJ2-5; TRBD2 matches 9 bases. The germline V gene has CDR1 LGHNT and CDR2 FRNRAP. Losses at the gene ends were 8 bases for V and 5 bases for J; bases not matched to a gene: 9. CDR3 length: 14 amino acids. The CDR3 DNA sequence: TGTGCTAGTCGTGGCGGACTAGCGCGCGAGACCCAGTACTTC. As protein: CASRGGLARETQYF.